Below are 30 T cell receptor beta chains sequenced from a single sample in a study of blood T cells in healthy people across ages. PCR was performed a second time for about 6 to 11 cycles using a sample-barcoded 5' primer and a J-beta primer mix. TCRdb called the 5' RACE reads again in MiXCR, with one record for every CDR3 protein. Among approximately 880,000 distinct CDR3 sequences listed, roughly 50% were seen once. Sequencing was performed on blood. The receptors come from a man aged 30 to 39 in good health.

The chain combines TRBV20-1 with TRBJ2-3, with TRBD2 matching 12 bases. V was pared by 0 bases and J by 0 bases, with 7 bases of the junction left unmatched. The CDR3 length is 18 residues. Looked up from germline, CDR1 is DFQATT and CDR2 is SNEGSKA (reference sequence). The CDR3 protein is CSARDQLAGGVSTDTQYF. In DNA, the CDR3 is TGCAGTGCTAGAGATCAGCTAGCGGGGGGGGTTAGCACAGATACGCAGTATTTT.

This clonotype was detected once. The chain links TRBV2 to TRBJ1-1, with no clear D. The CDR3 runs 15 residues. The V and J ends lost 2 bases and 1 base respectively, with 11 bases between them. CDR1 and CDR2 (germline): SNHLY, FYNNEI. The CDR3 is CASSEFVAGNTEAFF. The CDR3 DNA is TGTGCCAGCAGTGAATTTGTGGCAGGGAACACTGAAGCTTTCTTT.

DNA for the CDR3: TGTGCCAGCAGAACATCACAGGGTACCAGCACCGGGGAGCTGTTTTTT. It specifies CASRTSQGTSTGELFF. V is TRBV6-2 or TRBV6-3 and J is TRBJ2-2; D may be TRBD1 (6 bases). The CDR3 loop spans 16 amino acids. The V gene's germline CDR1 is MNHEY and CDR2 SVGEGT. Trimming removed 6 bases from V and 4 bases from J, with 18 bases in between.

This clonotype has a single count. The CDR3 protein is CSVEDSSEGYGNYGYTF. CDR3 coding DNA: TGCAGCGTTGAAGACTCCTCTGAAGGGTATGGGAACTATGGCTACACCTTC. The chain combines TRBV29-1 with TRBJ1-2; D is undetermined. Trimming left V 0 bases short and J 2 bases short, with 19 bases between. Per the germline V gene, CDR1 is SQVTM and CDR2 is ANQGSEA. The CDR3 extends over 17 amino acids.

The chain combines TRBV4-2 with TRBJ1-2, with 7 positions matching TRBD1. The germline gives CDR1 LGHNA, CDR2 YNFKEQ. J was trimmed by 2 bases and V by 4 bases; bases with no gene match: 4. The CDR3 covers 14 residues. The CDR3 DNA is TGTGCCAGCAGCCTCGGGACAGAAAACTATGGCTACACCTTC. Protein: CASSLGTENYGYTF.

The chain carries TRBV12-3 or TRBV12-4 and TRBJ2-5, with D possibly being TRBD2 (6 bases). This CDR3 is 17 amino acids long. V was cut by 2 bases and J by 0 bases, with 16 bases left in between. CDR3 sequence: CASSLTGRGFYQETQYF. CDR3 coding DNA: TGTGCCAGCAGTTTAACCGGACGGGGGTTTTACCAAGAGACCCAGTACTTC.

The chain has TRBV7-2 and TRBJ2-1; 10 bases line up with TRBD2. V lost 2 bases, J lost 0 bases, and 19 bases stayed unmatched. The CDR3 covers 22 residues. CDR1 SGHTA and CDR2 FQGNSA come from the germline V gene. The CDR3 loop is CASSLRPQISGGPISSYNEQFF. CDR3 nucleotides: TGTGCCAGCAGCTTACGCCCCCAAATTAGCGGGGGGCCCATAAGCTCCTACAATGAGCAGTTCTTC.

This clonotype was seen a handful of times. The chain combines TRBV12-3 or TRBV12-4 with TRBJ2-1, with 8 bases aligning to TRBD2. V gave up 3 bases and J gave up 9 bases; unmatched junction bases: 7. The CDR3 totals 14 residues. CDR3 loop: CASSFGGGLGEQFF. CDR3 nucleotides: TGTGCCAGCAGTTTCGGCGGGGGGTTGGGTGAGCAGTTCTTC.

Concerning this clonotype itself: This may arise from a read error, as a much more abundant clone is one base away. V gene TRBV20-1 combines with J gene TRBJ2-7, with TRBD1 identical over 10 bases. The CDR3 length is 13 residues. V shed 3 bases and J 3 bases; nucleotides not matched to a gene: 2. Germline loops: CDR1 DFQATT, CDR2 SNEGSKA (reference sequence). In DNA, the CDR3 is TGCAGTGCTAGGGACAGGGGGAACTACGAGCAGTACTTC. Its translation is CSARDRGNYEQYF.

V gene TRBV11-2 combines with J gene TRBJ2-1; D is perhaps TRBD1 (5 bases). CDR3 length equals 14 residues. Germline lookup yields CDR1 SGHAT and CDR2 FQNNGV. Trimming took 3 bases from V and 4 from J, leaving 10 bases between them. CDR3 protein: CASSFPGNYNEQFF. In nucleotides, the CDR3 is TGTGCCAGCAGCTTCCCAGGGAATTACAATGAGCAGTTCTTC. Drawing the rest from reference TRBV11-2 and TRBJ2-1, the complete variable domain is EAGVAQSPRYKIIEKRQSVAFWCNPISGHATLYWYQQILGQGPKLLIQFQNNGVVDDSQLPKDRFSAERLKGVDSTLKIQPAKLEDSAVYLCASSFPGNYNEQFFGPGTRLTVL.

This clonotype has only a few counts. The chain links TRBV7-2 to TRBJ1-4, with TRBD1 as a possible D gene (6 bases). Trimming shortened V by 3 bases and J by 5 bases, and 16 bases separated the two germline ends. Germline V CDR1 and CDR2: SGHTA, FQGNSA. The CDR3 has 16 amino acids. The DNA for the CDR3 is TGTGCCAGCAGCTTTGGCGTCACAGGGCCGAATGAAAAACTGTTTTTT. Amino acid sequence: CASSFGVTGPNEKLFF.

A word on this clonotype: Relative to the germline gene, one junction end is altered; a read error may explain this. The rearrangement uses TRBV10-3 and TRBJ2-5, with D perhaps assigned TRBD1 or TRBD2 (5 bases each). This CDR3 is 15 amino acids long. Germline V gene data show CDR1 as ENHRY and CDR2 as SYGVKD. The CDR3 loop reads CAISERADIQEAQYF. The CDR3 coding sequence is TGTGCCATCAGTGAGAGAGCGGACATCCAAGAGGCCCAGTACTTC.

The V gene is TRBV11-2, the J gene TRBJ2-7; 7 nucleotides agree with TRBD1. The J call is doubtful: the DNA matches TRBJ2-5 better. CDR3 length equals 20 residues. Germline assignment: CDR1 SGHAT and CDR2 FQNNGV. CDR3 in amino acids: CASSSLRGQHTPLIPGTQYF. In DNA form, the CDR3 reads TGTGCCAGCAGCTCGTTGAGGGGACAGCATACGCCCCTCATTCCAGGGACCCAGTACTTC.

There are a few counts of this clonotype. J is TRBJ1-4 and V is TRBV4-2; D is ambiguous. The germline V gene encodes CDR1 LGHNA and CDR2 YNFKEQ. V shed 1 base and J shed 0 bases, with 9 bases lying between them. CDR3 length: 16 residues. As DNA, the CDR3 is TGTGCCAGCAGCCAAGCGTACGGTACAACTAATGAAAAACTGTTTTTT. Residues: CASSQAYGTTNEKLFF.

A few counts support this clonotype. This sequence joins TRBV28 and TRBJ1-1; weak D call: TRBD1 (5 bases). CDR1 is MDHEN and CDR2 is SYDVKM in the germline V gene. The CDR3 runs 15 residues. The V end was cut by 6 bases, the J end by 6 bases, with 20 bases between. The CDR3 DNA sequence: TGTGCCAGCAGCCGAAATCAGGGTAGGGTGGCTGAAGCTTTCTTT. This codes for CASSRNQGRVAEAFF.

This clonotype was seen a handful of times. V and J are TRBV30 and TRBJ1-6, with a possible D match to TRBD1 (5 bases). This CDR3 has 12 residues. From germline, CDR1 is GTSNPN and CDR2 SVGIG (reference sequence). V shed 6 bases and J shed 14 bases, with 17 bases lying between them. CDR3 region: CACHKSGNTLHF. The CDR3 coding sequence is TGTGCCTGCCATAAATCAGGGAACACCCTCCACTTT.

V usage is TRBV6-2 or TRBV6-3 and J usage is TRBJ2-1; 11 positions agree with TRBD2. The CDR3 has 20 residues. In germline, CDR1 is MNHEY, CDR2 SVGEGT. V lost 0 bases to trimming and J lost 7 bases; unmatched junction nucleotides: 17. The CDR3 coding sequence is TGTGCCAGCAGTTACTCTCCGAACGGCCTAACTAGCGGGGGTGTTAATGAGCAGTTCTTC. Protein product: CASSYSPNGLTSGGVNEQFF.

V is TRBV7-2 and J is TRBJ1-2, with 7 bases lining up with TRBD1. The germline CDR1 and CDR2 sequences are SGHTA and FQGNSA. V lost 7 bases, J lost 4 bases, and 9 bases stayed unmatched. This CDR3 has 14 residues. This CDR3 reads CASTNSRDSYGYTF. The CDR3 nucleotides are TGTGCCAGCACCAATAGCCGGGACAGCTATGGCTACACCTTC.

The chain carries TRBV6-2 or TRBV6-3 and TRBJ2-3, with unresolved D. This CDR3 is 14 amino acids long. Germline loops: CDR1 MNHEY, CDR2 SVGEGT. Trimming took off 1 base at V and 3 bases at J, with 8 bases between the two ends. CDR3 in amino acids: CASSYLDRTDTQYF. The CDR3 bases are TGTGCCAGCAGTTACTTGGATAGAACAGATACGCAGTATTTT.

This clonotype was observed many times. The chain employs TRBV5-1 and TRBJ1-2; no clear D gene. The CDR3 is 14 amino acids. Germline V lookup: CDR1 SGHRS, CDR2 YFSETQ. Between the trimmed V and J ends, which lost 6 bases and 1 base, there was a span of 13 bases. The CDR3 nucleotides are TGCGCCAGCACCCCGAGACGGGATAACTATGGCTACACCTTC. It is translated as CASTPRRDNYGYTF.

The chain recombines TRBV6-2 or TRBV6-3 with TRBJ2-1; 7 nucleotides align to TRBD1. Looked up from germline, CDR1 is MNHEY and CDR2 is SVGEGT. This CDR3 contains 16 residues. With V trimmed by 6 bases and J by 4 bases, 12 bases remained unmatched. For the CDR3, the DNA is TGTGCCAGCAGCGCCATAACAGGGGCCAGGTACAATGAGCAGTTCTTC. Its protein is CASSAITGARYNEQFF.

This chain connects TRBV11-2 to TRBJ2-7; TRBD2 matches 9 bases. The better agreement between TRBJ2-5 and the DNA end casts doubt on the J call. CDR3 length equals 16 residues. Germline-derived CDR1 and CDR2 are SGHAT and FQNNGV. The CDR3 DNA reads as TGTGCCAGCAGCTTATTAAGCGGGGGGTCTCGGGAGACCCAGTACTTC. Protein: CASSLLSGGSRETQYF.

The V and J genes are TRBV12-3 or TRBV12-4 and TRBJ1-6; TRBD1 agrees at 8 bases. J lost 11 bases, V lost 3 bases, and 6 bases had no gene match. This CDR3 is built from 14 residues. CDR3 protein: CASSFSGGYPPLHF. In DNA, the CDR3 is TGTGCCAGCAGTTTCTCAGGGGGCTATCCACCCCTCCACTTT.

The chain couples TRBV27 to TRBJ2-7; D is tentatively TRBD1 or TRBD2 (6 bases each). Germline V gene sequence: CDR1 MNHEY, CDR2 SMNVEV (reference sequence). The CDR3 contains 15 residues. Trimming cost V 5 bases and J 2 bases, with 16 bases left between them. The CDR3 spells CASSPGGYSPYEQYF. CDR3 coding DNA: TGTGCCAGCAGTCCCGGGGGCTACTCTCCCTACGAGCAGTACTTC.

This clonotype was seen more than once but under ten times. The V gene is TRBV11-1, the J gene TRBJ2-7; 7 positions agree with TRBD1. V shed 5 bases and J 0 bases; nucleotides not matched to a gene: 10. Per germline, CDR1 SGHAT and CDR2 FQDESV (reference sequence). CDR3 length: 16 residues. CDR3 nucleotide sequence: TGTGCCAGCAGCCGTCCGCTGACAGGGAGCTCCTACGAGCAGTACTTC. Translating gives CASSRPLTGSSYEQYF. Combining the CDR3 with reference TRBV11-1 and TRBJ2-7 gives the whole variable domain EAEVAQSPRYKITEKSQAVAFWCDPISGHATLYWYRQILGQGPELLVQFQDESVVDDSQLPKDRFSAERLKGVDSTLKIQPAELGDSAMYLCASSRPLTGSSYEQYFGPGTRLTVT.

The V call is TRBV7-9, the J call TRBJ2-5; D is possibly TRBD2 (6 bases). The last part of the DNA fits TRBJ2-7 better; the J call may be wrong. Germline lookup yields CDR1 SEHNR and CDR2 FQNEAQ (reference sequence). This CDR3 has 14 residues. CDR3 amino acids: CASSPGVTPDEQYF. Here the CDR3 DNA reads TGTGCCAGCAGCCCGGGGGTGACTCCTGACGAGCAGTACTTC.

This rearrangement joins TRBV6-1 to TRBJ2-1; D unresolved. Between the trimmed V and J ends, which lost 1 base and 1 base, there was a span of 8 bases. Germline assignment: CDR1 MNHNS and CDR2 SASEGT. The CDR3 sequence is 15 residues long. The CDR3 bases are TGTGCCAGCAGTGAAGGCAGGCTTTCCTACAATGAGCAGTTCTTC. Translating it yields CASSEGRLSYNEQFF.

This clonotype was seen once. The chain uses TRBV21-1 and TRBJ2-6; the D call in the table, TRBD1, was not verified against the DNA. TRBV21-1 is a documented pseudogene. This CDR3 is built from 12 residues. The CDR3 loop reads CATPQAANVLTF. The DNA of the CDR3 is TGTGCCACCCCCCAGGCGGCCAACGTCCTGACTTTC.

This clonotype was counted only a few times. The genes are TRBV7-2 and TRBJ1-5; D is unclear. The V end was cut by 0 bases, the J end by 3 bases, with 6 bases between. CDR1 SGHTA and CDR2 FQGNSA come from the germline V gene. The CDR3 totals 14 residues. As DNA, the CDR3 is TGTGCCAGCAGCTTAGCGCAACACAATCAGCCCCAGCATTTT. It codes for CASSLAQHNQPQHF.

CDR3 nucleotide sequence: TGTGCCACTGGGCGCGGGAACCAGTTCTTC. This gives the protein CATGRGNQFF. The V call is TRBV6-5, the J call TRBJ2-1; D may be TRBD2 (6 bases). CDR1 MNHEY and CDR2 SVGAGI come from the germline V gene. The CDR3 is 10 amino acids. V was trimmed by 10 bases and J by 13 bases, leaving 14 bases between them.